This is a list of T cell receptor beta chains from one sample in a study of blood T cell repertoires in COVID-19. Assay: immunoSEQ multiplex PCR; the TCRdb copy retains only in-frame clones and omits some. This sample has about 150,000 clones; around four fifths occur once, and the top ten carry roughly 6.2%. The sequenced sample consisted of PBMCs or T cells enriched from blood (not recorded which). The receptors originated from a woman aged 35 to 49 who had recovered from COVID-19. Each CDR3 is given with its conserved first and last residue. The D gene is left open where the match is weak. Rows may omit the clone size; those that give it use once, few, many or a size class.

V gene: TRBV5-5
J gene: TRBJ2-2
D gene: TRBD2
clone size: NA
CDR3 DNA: TGTGCCAGCAGCCCCGACGGGAGGTCGTCCGGGGAGCTGTTTTTT
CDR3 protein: CASSPDGRSSGELFF

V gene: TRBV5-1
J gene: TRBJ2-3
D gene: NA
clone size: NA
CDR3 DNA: TGCGCCAGCAGCTTGACAAGCACAGATACGCAGTATTTT
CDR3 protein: CASSLTSTDTQYF

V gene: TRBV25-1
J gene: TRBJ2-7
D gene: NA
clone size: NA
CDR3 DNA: TGTGCCAGCAGTGAATCGGCTTCGGCCGGGTACGAGCAGTACTTC
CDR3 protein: CASSESASAGYEQYF

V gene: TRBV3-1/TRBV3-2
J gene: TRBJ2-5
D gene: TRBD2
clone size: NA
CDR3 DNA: TGTGCCAGCAGCCAAGCACTAGCGGGGGGCCAAGAGACCCAGTACTTC
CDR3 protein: CASSQALAGGQETQYF

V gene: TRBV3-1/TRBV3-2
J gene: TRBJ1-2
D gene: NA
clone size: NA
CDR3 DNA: TGTGCCAGCAGCCAAGGCCCCCCGAGAGCCTATGGCTACACCTTC
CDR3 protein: CASSQGPPRAYGYTF

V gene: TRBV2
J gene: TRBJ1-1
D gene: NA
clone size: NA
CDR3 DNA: TGTGCCACTAGACAGGACCTAGTTAACACTGAAGCTTTCTTT
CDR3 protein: CATRQDLVNTEAFF

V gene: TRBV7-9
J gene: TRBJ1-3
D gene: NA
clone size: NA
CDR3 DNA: TGTGCCAGCAGCTTAAGTAGTCCAACAGGGAGTGGAAACACCATATATTTT
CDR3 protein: CASSLSSPTGSGNTIYF

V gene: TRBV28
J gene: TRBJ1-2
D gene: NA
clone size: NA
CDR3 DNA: TGTGCCAGCAGTCCGAACAGTGAAGCTAACTATGGCTACACCTTC
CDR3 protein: CASSPNSEANYGYTF

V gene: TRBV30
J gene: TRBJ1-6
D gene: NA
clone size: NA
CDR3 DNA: TGTGCCTGTTCAGGGGCTTATAATTCACCCCTCCACTTT
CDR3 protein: CACSGAYNSPLHF

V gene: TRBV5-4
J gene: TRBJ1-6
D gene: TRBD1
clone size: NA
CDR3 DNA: TGTGCCAGCAGCTTGGGACAGGGCTCCTATAATTCACCCCTCCACTTT
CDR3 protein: CASSLGQGSYNSPLHF

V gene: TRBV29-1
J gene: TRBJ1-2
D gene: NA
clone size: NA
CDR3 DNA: TGCAGCGTTGTAACGACAGTGGACGGCTACACCTTC
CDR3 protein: CSVVTTVDGYTF

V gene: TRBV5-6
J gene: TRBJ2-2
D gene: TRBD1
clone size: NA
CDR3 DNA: TGTGCCAGCAGCCCCGGGACAGGGAGGGCCGGGGAGCTGTTTTTT
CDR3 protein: CASSPGTGRAGELFF

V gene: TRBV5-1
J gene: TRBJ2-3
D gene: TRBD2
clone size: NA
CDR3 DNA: TGCGCCAGCAGCTTGGCCCGCTCTAGCGGGAGAGGGGTCGGCACAGATACGCAGTATTTT
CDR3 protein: CASSLARSSGRGVGTDTQYF

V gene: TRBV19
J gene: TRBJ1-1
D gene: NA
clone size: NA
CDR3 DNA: TGTGCCAGTAGTACCATCGATCGGAGCACTGAAGCTTTCTTT
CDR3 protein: CASSTIDRSTEAFF

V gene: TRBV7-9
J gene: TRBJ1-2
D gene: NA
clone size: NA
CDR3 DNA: TGTGCCAGCAGCTACGACAGCTATGGCTACACCTTC
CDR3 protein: CASSYDSYGYTF

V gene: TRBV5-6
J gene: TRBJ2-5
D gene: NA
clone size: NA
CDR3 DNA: TGTGCCAGCAGCTGGGGCGGACAAGAGACCCAGTACTTC
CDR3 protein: CASSWGGQETQYF

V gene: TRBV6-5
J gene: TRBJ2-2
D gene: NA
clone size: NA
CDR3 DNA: TGTGCCAGCAGGAGGGACTGGGGGGAGCTGTTTTTT
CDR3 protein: CASRRDWGELFF

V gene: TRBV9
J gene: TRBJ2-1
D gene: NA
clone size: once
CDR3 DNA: TGTGCCAGCAGCGCCGGTCCCACCAAGAGGCCTTACTCCTACAATGAGCAGTTCTTC
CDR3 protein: CASSAGPTKRPYSYNEQFF

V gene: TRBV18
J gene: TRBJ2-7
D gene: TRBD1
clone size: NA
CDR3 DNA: TGTGCCAGCTCATCGGGGACAGGGCGGTACGAGCAGTACTTC
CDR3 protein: CASSSGTGRYEQYF

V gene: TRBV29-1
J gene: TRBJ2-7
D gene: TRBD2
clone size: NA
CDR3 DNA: TGCAGCGTTGATCAACTAGCGGGGGGCTCCTACGAGCAGTACTTC
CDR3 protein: CSVDQLAGGSYEQYF

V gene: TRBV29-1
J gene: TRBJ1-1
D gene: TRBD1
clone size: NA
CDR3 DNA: TGCAGCGTGCAAAGACAGGGGCGGACTGAAGCTTTCTTT
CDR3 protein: CSVQRQGRTEAFF